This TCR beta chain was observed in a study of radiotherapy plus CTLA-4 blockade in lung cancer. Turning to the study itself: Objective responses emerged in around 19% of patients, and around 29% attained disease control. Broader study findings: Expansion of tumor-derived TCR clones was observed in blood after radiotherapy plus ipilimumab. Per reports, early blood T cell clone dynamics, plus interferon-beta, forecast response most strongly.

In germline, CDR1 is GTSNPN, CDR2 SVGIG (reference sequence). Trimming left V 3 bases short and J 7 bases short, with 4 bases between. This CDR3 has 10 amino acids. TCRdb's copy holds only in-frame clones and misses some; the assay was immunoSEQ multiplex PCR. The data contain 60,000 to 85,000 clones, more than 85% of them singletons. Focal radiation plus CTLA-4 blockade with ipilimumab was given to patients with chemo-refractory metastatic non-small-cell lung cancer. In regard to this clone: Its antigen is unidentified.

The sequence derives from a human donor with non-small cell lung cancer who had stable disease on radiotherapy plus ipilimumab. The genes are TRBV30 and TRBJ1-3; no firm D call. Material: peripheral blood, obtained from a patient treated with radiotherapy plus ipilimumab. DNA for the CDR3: TGTGCCTGGAGGACGAACACCATATATTTT. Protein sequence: CAWRTNTIYF.